This is a list of T cell receptor beta chains from one sample in a study of blood T cells in healthy people across ages. TCRdb reprocessed the 5' RACE reads via MiXCR and lists one record per CDR3 protein. The data contain 900,000 to 950,000 distinct CDR3 sequences, 25% to 35% of them singletons. The sample also formed part of further work on T cells of mothers and their children.

The material sequenced was blood. The receptors were gathered from a middle-aged woman in good health. Both conserved end residues are part of each CDR3. A D gene is named only where the DNA matches it firmly. Clone size is shown for a subset of rows, as once, few, many or a class of expanded clone.

clone_size | j_call | v_call | d_call | cdr3_aa | cdr3_nt
NA | TRBJ2-7 | TRBV20-1 | TRBD1 | CSGSAGTGGYEQYF | TGTAGTGGTAGCGCCGGGACAGGGGGCTACGAGCAGTACTTC
NA | TRBJ1-2 | TRBV7-6 | TRBD1 | CASSSMGQGSYGYTF | TGTGCCAGCAGCTCGATGGGACAGGGGAGCTATGGCTACACCTTC
NA | TRBJ1-3 | TRBV4-3 | NA | CASSPKAGNTIYF | TGCGCCAGCAGCCCCAAAGCTGGAAACACCATATATTTT
many | TRBJ2-7 | TRBV9 | TRBD1 | CASSSGQGGTYEQYF | TGTGCCAGCAGCTCCGGACAGGGTGGAACCTACGAGCAGTACTTC
NA | TRBJ2-1 | TRBV7-9 | TRBD2 | CASSSGNSGGAGEQFF | TGTGCCAGCAGCTCAGGCAATAGCGGGGGGGCCGGTGAGCAGTTCTTC
NA | TRBJ1-4 | TRBV4-3 | TRBD1 | CASSRNRDRVNEKLFF | TGCGCCAGCAGCCGAAACCGGGACAGGGTAAATGAAAAACTGTTTTTT
many | TRBJ2-5 | TRBV6-5 | NA | CASSYGPVTQETQYF | TGTGCCAGCAGTTACGGGCCAGTAACTCAAGAGACCCAGTACTTC
NA | TRBJ1-4 | TRBV4-1 | TRBD1 | CACRGTGMYEKLFF | TGCGCCTGCAGAGGGACAGGGATGTATGAAAAACTGTTTTTT
NA | TRBJ2-1 | TRBV7-6 | NA | CASSLQSMTGLYEQFF | TGTGCCAGCAGCTTGCAATCTATGACAGGTTTATATGAGCAGTTCTTC
NA | TRBJ2-3 | TRBV12-3/TRBV12-4 | TRBD1 | CASLTGGSTDTQYF | TGTGCCAGCCTCACAGGGGGATCCACAGATACGCAGTATTTT
few | TRBJ2-7 | TRBV19 | NA | CASRSQGLSYEQYF | TGTGCCAGTAGGAGCCAGGGACTCTCCTACGAGCAGTACTTC
few | TRBJ2-2 | TRBV6-2/TRBV6-3 | TRBD1 | CASRRPYTDRENTGELFF | TGTGCCAGCAGGAGACCTTACACAGACAGGGAGAACACCGGGGAGCTGTTTTTT
NA | TRBJ2-1 | TRBV20-1 | TRBD2 | CSARDVGLAGGPISYNEQFF | TGCAGTGCTAGAGATGTCGGGCTAGCGGGGGGCCCGATCTCCTACAATGAGCAGTTCTTC
once | TRBJ1-5 | TRBV7-2 | NA | CASSFWGNGEPQHF | TGTGCCAGCAGCTTTTGGGGAAATGGGGAGCCCCAGCATTTT
NA | TRBJ1-1 | TRBV12-5 | NA | CASGPNVGVGEAFF | TGTGCTAGTGGTCCCAACGTCGGGGTGGGTGAAGCTTTCTTT
NA | TRBJ2-3 | TRBV27 | NA | CASSWGTTQYF | TGTGCCAGCAGTTGGGGGACTACGCAGTATTTT
NA | TRBJ2-1 | TRBV27 | NA | CASSLSYGYSTYEQFF | TGTGCCAGCAGTTTATCTTATGGGTACAGTACCTACGAGCAGTTCTTC
NA | TRBJ2-7 | TRBV20-1 | TRBD2 | CSARDPLTSGGNSYEQYF | TGCAGTGCTAGAGACCCTCTGACTAGCGGGGGGAACAGCTACGAGCAGTACTTC
NA | TRBJ1-4 | TRBV20-1 | NA | CSARDLMVNEKLFF | TGCAGTGCTAGAGATCTTATGGTTAATGAAAAACTGTTTTTT
NA | TRBJ1-2 | TRBV12-3/TRBV12-4 | NA | CASRAEQGNAINGYTF | TGTGCCAGCAGGGCCGAACAGGGAAACGCGATCAATGGCTACACCTTC
many | TRBJ1-1 | TRBV12-3/TRBV12-4 | NA | CASSPGGVMNTEAFF | TGTGCCAGCAGTCCTGGGGGGGTAATGAACACTGAAGCTTTCTTT
NA | TRBJ2-5 | TRBV6-4 | NA | CASTADGQLVGTQYF | TGTGCCAGCACCGCCGACGGCCAACTCGTGGGGACCCAGTACTTC
many | TRBJ2-7 | TRBV5-1 | TRBD1 | CASSFGQGSTYEQYF | TGCGCCAGCAGCTTCGGACAGGGGTCCACCTACGAGCAGTACTTC
NA | TRBJ1-1 | TRBV5-4 | NA | CASSLAGTVSTEAFF | TGTGCCAGCAGCTTGGCCGGGACGGTGAGCACTGAAGCTTTCTTT
NA | TRBJ1-1 | TRBV7-9 | NA | CASSAHRVFTEAFF | TGTGCCAGCAGCGCCCACAGGGTGTTCACTGAAGCTTTCTTT
NA | TRBJ1-2 | TRBV9 | NA | CASSLRENYGYTF | TGTGCCAGCAGCCTCAGGGAGAACTATGGCTACACCTTC
many | TRBJ2-5 | TRBV7-9 | TRBD2 | CASSLVSGGFQETQYF | TGTGCCAGCAGCTTAGTTAGCGGGGGGTTTCAAGAGACCCAGTACTTC
few | TRBJ2-7 | TRBV4-2 | NA | CASSQVGIYEQYF | TGTGCCAGCAGCCAAGTTGGGATTTACGAGCAGTACTTC
NA | TRBJ1-4 | TRBV12-3/TRBV12-4 | TRBD1 | CAGKRQGTNEKLFF | TGTGCCGGCAAACGACAGGGAACTAATGAAAAACTGTTTTTT
NA | TRBJ2-7 | TRBV5-4 | TRBD1 | CASSTDRGLEQYF | TGTGCCAGCAGCACAGACAGGGGGCTCGAGCAGTACTTC
many | TRBJ2-5 | TRBV7-3 | NA | CASSLNTGEETQYF | TGTGCCAGCAGCTTAAATACAGGAGAAGAGACCCAGTACTTC
NA | TRBJ1-2 | TRBV27 | NA | CASSSGRVGSYGYTF | TGTGCCAGCAGTTCGGGACGGGTCGGCAGCTATGGCTACACCTTC
once | TRBJ2-3 | TRBV20-1 | NA | CSAKGARAGSSTDTQYF | TGCAGTGCGAAGGGGGCCCGAGCGGGTTCTAGCACAGATACGCAGTATTTT
NA | TRBJ1-1 | TRBV12-3/TRBV12-4 | TRBD1 | CASSLLPGQGDTEAFF | TGTGCCAGCAGTTTATTGCCAGGGCAGGGGGACACTGAAGCTTTCTTT
many | TRBJ2-7 | TRBV4-3 | NA | CASSLQQGPHEQYF | TGCGCCAGCAGCCTACAACAGGGCCCCCACGAGCAGTACTTC
many | TRBJ1-2 | TRBV12-3/TRBV12-4 | NA | CASSLAAYGYTF | TGCGCCAGCAGCTTGGCGGCCTATGGCTACACCTTC
NA | TRBJ1-5 | TRBV12-3/TRBV12-4 | TRBD1 | CASSQGGTGARQPQHF | TGTGCCAGCAGCCAAGGCGGGACAGGGGCTCGGCAGCCCCAGCATTTT
NA | TRBJ2-7 | TRBV19 | NA | CASSRNWQGGYEQYF | TGTGCCAGTAGTAGGAATTGGCAGGGGGGCTACGAGCAGTACTTC
few | TRBJ2-1 | TRBV24-1 | NA | CATSDRFWEQFF | TGTGCCACCAGTGATCGGTTTTGGGAGCAGTTCTTC
NA | TRBJ1-2 | TRBV7-9 | NA | CASSLGRTVSNYGYTF | TGTGCCAGCAGCTTAGGGCGGACAGTATCTAACTATGGCTACACCTTC
few | TRBJ1-1 | TRBV29-1 | TRBD1 | CSGRTGMNTEAFF | TGCAGCGGACGGACAGGGATGAACACTGAAGCTTTCTTT
NA | TRBJ2-7 | TRBV4-1 | NA | CASSQDRPGLSYEQYF | TGCGCCAGCAGCCAAGATAGGCCAGGGTTATCCTACGAGCAGTACTTC
few | TRBJ1-1 | TRBV29-1 | TRBD1 | CSATTGGRNMNTEAFF | TGCAGCGCTACGACAGGGGGAAGGAACATGAACACTGAAGCTTTCTTT
NA | TRBJ1-1 | TRBV7-9 | NA | CASSLGDAGNTEAFF | TGTGCCAGCAGCTTAGGAGACGCAGGTAACACTGAAGCTTTCTTT
many | TRBJ2-1 | TRBV12-3/TRBV12-4 | TRBD2 | CASSDATSGSYNEQFF | TGTGCCAGCAGTGACGCGACTAGCGGCTCCTACAATGAGCAGTTCTTC
many | TRBJ2-7 | TRBV7-6 | NA | CASSSGTGQYEQYF | TGTGCCAGCAGCTCCGGGACGGGCCAGTACGAGCAGTACTTC
many | TRBJ1-4 | TRBV4-3 | NA | CASSQGPDLSTGHNEKLFF | TGCGCCAGCAGCCAAGGCCCGGATCTTTCGACAGGTCATAATGAAAAACTGTTTTTT
few | TRBJ1-2 | TRBV28 | NA | CASSQPAKYGYTF | TGTGCCAGCAGTCAACCAGCGAAATATGGCTACACCTTC
NA | TRBJ1-4 | TRBV28 | TRBD1 | CASRSGTGGNEKLFF | TGTGCCAGCAGGTCCGGGACAGGAGGTAATGAAAAACTGTTTTTT
once | TRBJ2-5 | TRBV7-9 | NA | CASSLSARLVGYQETQYF | TGTGCCAGCAGCTTATCCGCGCGACTAGTCGGATACCAAGAGACCCAGTACTTC
NA | TRBJ2-1 | TRBV20-1 | TRBD1 | CSASEGQGLRDEQFF | TGCAGTGCTAGTGAGGGACAGGGGTTGCGGGATGAGCAGTTCTTC
NA | TRBJ1-1 | TRBV12-3/TRBV12-4 | TRBD1 | CASSRRTGSTEAFF | TGTGCCAGCAGTCGCCGGACAGGGAGCACTGAAGCTTTCTTT
many | TRBJ2-5 | TRBV20-1 | TRBD2 | CSARDGTSQETQYF | TGCAGTGCTAGAGATGGGACTAGTCAAGAGACCCAGTACTTC
many | TRBJ2-7 | TRBV10-3 | TRBD1 | CAISGTGGPYEQYF | TGTGCCATCAGTGGGACAGGGGGACCCTACGAGCAGTACTTC
NA | TRBJ1-1 | TRBV5-1 | NA | CASRASLNTEAFF | TGCGCCAGCAGGGCCAGTCTTAACACTGAAGCTTTCTTT